These T cell receptor beta chains were read from a single sample in a study of OX40 agonist ivuxolimab in advanced cancers. TCRdb's copy holds only in-frame clones and misses some; the assay was immunoSEQ multiplex PCR. The table lists some 59,000 clones, 85% to 90% of them singletons. Sequenced here: CD4+ or CD8+ T cells sorted from blood, sampled in a trial of the OX40 agonist ivuxolimab. Source of these receptors: an adult with an advanced solid tumor such as melanoma, head and neck, liver or kidney cancer. The CDR3 runs from the conserved cysteine through the conserved F or W. D genes are given only for firm matches. A row's size may be missing; if present it is once, few, many or a size class.

v_call	d_call	j_call	clone_size	cdr3_nt	cdr3_aa
TRBV18	TRBD1	TRBJ2-3	NA	TGTGCCAGCTCACAGACAGGGGCCGCGGATTTCTATTTT	CASSQTGAADFYF
TRBV20-1	NA	TRBJ2-5	NA	TGCAGTGCTAGGGGACAAGAGACCCAGTACTTC	CSARGQETQYF
TRBV28	NA	TRBJ1-5	NA	TGTGCCAGCAGGCCGGTATTACACCAGCCCCAGCATTTT	CASRPVLHQPQHF
TRBV28	NA	TRBJ2-7	NA	NA	CASSTSGEGRTYEQYF
TRBV5-1	NA	TRBJ1-4	NA	TGCGCCAGCAGCTTGGAGGTGGGGGCTAATGAAAAACTGTTTTTT	CASSLEVGANEKLFF
TRBV9	NA	TRBJ1-1	NA	TGTGCCAGCGGCGTAGGTGGGGTGAACACTGAAGCTTTCTTT	CASGVGGVNTEAFF
TRBV6-5	NA	TRBJ1-6	NA	TGTGCCAGCAGCCCACAGGGAAATAATTCACCCCTCCACTTT	CASSPQGNNSPLHF
TRBV7-2	NA	TRBJ1-2	NA	TGTGCCAGCAGCTTACTGGGGGCGCCCTATGGCTGCACCTTC	CASSLLGAPYGCTF
TRBV5-5	TRBD2	TRBJ2-1	NA	TGTGCCAGCAGCCCACTAGCGGGGCGTAACAATGAGCAGTTCTTC	CASSPLAGRNNEQFF
TRBV7-6	NA	TRBJ1-2	NA	TGTGCCAGCAGCTCAACAGACGACACAAACTATGGCTACACCTTC	CASSSTDDTNYGYTF
TRBV9	TRBD2	TRBJ2-1	NA	TGTGCCAGCAGCCCCCGGAGCGGGAGATTGAATGAGCAGTTCTTC	CASSPRSGRLNEQFF
TRBV5-4	NA	TRBJ2-4	NA	TGTGCCAGCAGCTTGGGCGGTTACAGTCAAAACATTCAGTACTTC	CASSLGGYSQNIQYF
TRBV6-6	TRBD1	TRBJ1-1	NA	TGTGCCAGCAGTTCCACCCCCGGGACAGGGAACACTGAAGCTTTCTTT	CASSSTPGTGNTEAFF
TRBV7-2	TRBD2	TRBJ2-1	NA	TGTGCCAGCAGAATGGGAGCGGGAGGGCCGATTGAGCAGTTCTTC	CASRMGAGGPIEQFF
TRBV19	NA	TRBJ1-1	NA	TGTGCCAGTAGTGAGAAGCCGAAGAACACTGAAGCTTTCTTT	CASSEKPKNTEAFF
TRBV29-1	NA	TRBJ2-1	NA	TGCAGCGTCTTTGGGAGCTCCTACAATGAGCAGTTCTTC	CSVFGSSYNEQFF
TRBV7-9	NA	TRBJ1-5	NA	TGTGCCAGCAGCTTAGAGGTAGGGGGAAAGGATCAGCCCCAGCATTTT	CASSLEVGGKDQPQHF
TRBV19	TRBD2	TRBJ2-2	NA	TGTGCCAGTAGCGCGGGAGGTCCGGGTGGGGAGCTGTTTTTT	CASSAGGPGGELFF
TRBV12-2	NA	TRBJ1-2	NA	TGTGCAAGTCGCTTAGCGGCAGGGTCTGGCTACACCTTC	CASRLAAGSGYTF
TRBV6-5	TRBD1	TRBJ2-7	NA	TGTGCCAGCAGTCCCGGACAGGGCAAATACGAGCAGTACTTC	CASSPGQGKYEQYF
TRBV11-3	TRBD2	TRBJ2-1	NA	TGTGCCAGCAGCTTAGAGGGACTAGCGGGAGGGCCTGGCTCCTACAATGAGCAGTTCTTC	CASSLEGLAGGPGSYNEQFF
TRBV7-9	NA	TRBJ2-5	NA	TGTGCCAGCAGCTTAATGGTCACGACCCAAGAGACCCAGTACTTC	CASSLMVTTQETQYF
TRBV5-5	NA	TRBJ2-1	NA	TGTGCCAGCAGCTTGGCGGTGGACTCCTACAATGAGCAGTTCTTC	CASSLAVDSYNEQFF
TRBV28	TRBD2	TRBJ2-2	NA	TGTGCCAGCAGTTTACCGGGGGGTAACACCGGGGAGCTGTTTTTT	CASSLPGGNTGELFF
TRBV5-1	NA	TRBJ2-7	NA	TGCGCCAGCAGCCCAACACAGTCCTACGAGCAGTACTTC	CASSPTQSYEQYF
TRBV5-1	TRBD2	TRBJ2-1	NA	TGCGCCACCAAAGCGGGAGTAAACGATGAGCAGTTCTTC	CATKAGVNDEQFF
TRBV5-1	NA	TRBJ1-1	NA	TGCGCCAGCAGCTTGACGGATACGGGAGGTCGCACTGAAGCTTTCTTT	CASSLTDTGGRTEAFF
TRBV19	NA	TRBJ2-3	once	TGTGCCAAAGCCCGGAATACGCAGTATTTT	CAKARNTQYF